This record looks at one TCR beta chain sequence and its context. Its target is unknown. The source of the sample is a study of T cells in Graves' hyperthyroidism and ophthalmopathy. Study-wide results and caveats: In validation, the model predicted ophthalmopathy. These predictions came a median about 6.5 months before onset. In the blood, most expanded thyroid clonotypes above 0.001 appeared as well.

Patients aged 18 to 65 with hyperthyroidism were newly diagnosed, with duration under 2 months. RNA transcripts yielded amplified TCR beta CDR3 regions. HTBI primers were the set used in a first-round RT-PCR of the TCR CDR3. MiXCR, applied by TCRdb to the multiplex PCR reads, yields one record per CDR3 protein. The sample gives about 620,000 distinct CDR3 sequences, 15% to 20% of which show up once; about 3.8% is in the top ten. The TCR originated in a woman under 40 with Graves' hyperthyroidism. Sequencing was carried out using blood.

The CDR3 DNA sequence: TGTGCCAGCAGTGACGGCCTGGGGACGGGGATTAGTGAGCAGTTCTTC. Its protein product is CASSDGLGTGISEQFF. The rearrangement links TRBV12-3 or TRBV12-4 to TRBJ2-1, with D tentatively TRBD1 or TRBD2 (5 bases each). V gave up 5 bases and J gave up 9 bases, with 23 bases separating them. This CDR3 region has 16 residues.